The clone carrying this TCR beta chain occurred many times. Its antigen remains unknown. This sample was taken from a study of T-cell memory formation after mild COVID-19. General observations from the study: From day 15 to 85, contracting clones were balanced between CD4 and CD8, whereas later expanders leaned toward CD4+. Clones that contracted clustered mainly in CM and EM if CD4+ and in EMRA if CD8+.

One entry per CDR3 protein, called by TCRdb with MiXCR from the 5' RACE reads. The sample carries fewer than 40,000 distinct CDR3 sequences, about an eighth recorded once. Germline CDR1 reads LNHDA; CDR2 reads SQIVND (reference sequence). Trimming stripped 5 bases from V and 0 bases from J, with 13 bases between. This CDR3 spans 15 amino acids. The receptor comes from a man between 18 and 29 years old who had mild COVID-19 (a few samples of this study predate the infection). Cell type and time point are not known. V is TRBV19 and J is TRBJ1-1; weak D call: TRBD1 (5 bases). The specimen was PBMCs or a T cell subset sorted from them (not recorded which). This CDR3 reads CASSSQGGLNTEAFF. CDR3 coding DNA: TGTGCCAGTAGTTCTCAGGGAGGCCTGAACACTGAAGCTTTCTTT.